Here is one T cell receptor beta chain with its context. Using immunoSEQ multiplex PCR, the repertoire was profiled, and TCRdb retains in-frame clones only, with some absent. Seen here are about 100,000 clones, approximately 85% observed once, and the top ten hold around 6.5%. This CDR3 has 14 amino acids. In germline, CDR1 is DFQATT, CDR2 SNEGSKA (reference sequence). V lost 3 bases and J lost 4, with 12 bases in between. This record belongs to a study of blood T cell repertoires in COVID-19. Study-level background: The origin of the acute and convalescent COVID-19 samples was the United States, Italy and Spain. Sample material is recorded as cDNA or gDNA derived from T cells, B-cell-depleted T cells, or PBMCs.

This chain uses TRBV20-1 with TRBJ1-4; possibly TRBD1 for D (5 bases). The specimen was peripheral blood. The clonotype was recovered from a woman aged 60-75 years with acute or convalescent COVID-19. DNA of the CDR3: TGCAGTGCTAGTGGGGCGAGTTTTAATGAAAAACTGTTTTTT. This sequence encodes CSASGASFNEKLFF.